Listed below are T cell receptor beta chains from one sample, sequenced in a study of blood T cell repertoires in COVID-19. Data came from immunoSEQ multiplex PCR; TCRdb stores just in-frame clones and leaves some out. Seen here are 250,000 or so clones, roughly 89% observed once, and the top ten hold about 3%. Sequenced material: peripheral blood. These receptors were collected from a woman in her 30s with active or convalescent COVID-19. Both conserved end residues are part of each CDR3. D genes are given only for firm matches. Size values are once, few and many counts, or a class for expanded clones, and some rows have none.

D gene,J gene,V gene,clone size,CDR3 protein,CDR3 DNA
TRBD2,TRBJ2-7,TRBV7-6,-,CASSGTSGGAGHEQYF,TGTGCCAGCAGCGGGACTAGCGGGGGGGCAGGCCACGAGCAGTACTTC
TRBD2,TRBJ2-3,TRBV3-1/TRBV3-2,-,CASSRVLAGGTDTQYF,TGTGCCAGCAGCCGAGTACTAGCGGGGGGGACAGATACGCAGTATTTT
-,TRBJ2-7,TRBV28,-,CASSLGTPSDEQYF,TGTGCCAGCAGTTTAGGGACACCCTCCGACGAGCAGTACTTC
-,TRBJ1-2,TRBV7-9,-,CASSLGRGASNYGYTF,TGTGCCAGCAGCTTAGGACGGGGGGCATCTAACTATGGCTACACCTTC
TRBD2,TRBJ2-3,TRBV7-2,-,CASSLAGLAGGPDTQYF,TGTGCCAGCAGCTTAGCAGGGCTAGCGGGGGGGCCAGATACGCAGTATTTT
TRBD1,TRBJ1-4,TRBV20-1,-,CSACAPGQGGEKLFF,TGCAGTGCTTGTGCCCCGGGACAGGGAGGTGAAAAACTGTTTTTT
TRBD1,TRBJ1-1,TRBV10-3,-,CAISESITGGNTEAFF,TGTGCCATCAGTGAGTCGATTACAGGGGGAAATACTGAAGCTTTCTTT
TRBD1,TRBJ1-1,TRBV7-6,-,CASSRGQGGNTEAFF,TGTGCCAGCAGCCGAGGACAGGGAGGGAACACTGAAGCTTTCTTT
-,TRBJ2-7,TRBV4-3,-,CASSQDQRQGSYEQYF,TGCGCCAGCAGCCAAGATCAACGGCAGGGCAGCTACGAGCAGTACTTC
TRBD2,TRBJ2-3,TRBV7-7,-,CASSLRSSGSTDTQYF,TGTGCTAGCAGCTTAAGGTCTAGCGGTAGCACAGATACGCAGTATTTT
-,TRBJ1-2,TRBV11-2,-,CASSLDPGDGYTF,TGTGCCAGCAGCTTAGATCCTGGAGATGGCTACACCTTC
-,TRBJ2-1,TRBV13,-,CASRWHRDGGYNEQFF,TGTGCCAGCAGGTGGCACCGGGACGGGGGTTACAATGAGCAGTTCTTC
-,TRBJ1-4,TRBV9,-,CASSVGGNSEKLFF,TGTGCCAGCAGCGTAGGAGGGAATAGTGAAAAACTGTTTTTT
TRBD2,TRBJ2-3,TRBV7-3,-,CASSYRGGTDTQYF,TGTGCCAGCAGCTATCGGGGGGGCACAGATACGCAGTATTTT
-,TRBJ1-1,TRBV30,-,CAWSVGGSISSTEAFF,TGTGCCTGGAGTGTGGGGGGAAGTATCTCGTCCACTGAAGCTTTCTTT
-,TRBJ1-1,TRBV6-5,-,CASSLKGVGAFF,TGTGCCAGCAGCCTGAAGGGGGTTGGAGCTTTCTTT
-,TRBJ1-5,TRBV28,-,CASRPVPDQPQHF,TGTGCCAGCAGACCAGTTCCTGATCAGCCCCAGCATTTT
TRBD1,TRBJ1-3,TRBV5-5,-,CASSIYPGTATGNTIYF,TGTGCCAGCAGTATTTACCCGGGGACAGCGACTGGAAACACCATATATTTT
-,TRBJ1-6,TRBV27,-,CASSRTKDGRQSVGSPLHF,TGTGCCAGCAGTAGAACTAAGGATGGGCGACAGTCTGTGGGTTCACCCCTCCACTTT
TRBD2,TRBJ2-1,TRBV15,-,CATSRGLAGGEQFF,TGTGCCACCAGCAGAGGGCTAGCGGGGGGTGAGCAGTTCTTC
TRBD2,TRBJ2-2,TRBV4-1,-,CASSGMWIAGRNTGELFF,TGCGCCAGCAGCGGGATGTGGATAGCGGGGAGAAACACCGGGGAGCTGTTTTTT
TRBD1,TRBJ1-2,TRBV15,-,CATRGTGRKGPYGYTF,TGTGCCACCAGAGGGACAGGGCGGAAAGGGCCTTATGGCTACACCTTC
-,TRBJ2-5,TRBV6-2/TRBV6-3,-,CASSLGSRRYQETQYF,TGTGCCAGCAGCCTAGGATCTAGGAGGTACCAAGAGACCCAGTACTTC
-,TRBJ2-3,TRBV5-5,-,CASSLAPNTDTQYF,TGTGCCAGCAGCTTGGCTCCTAACACAGATACGCAGTATTTT
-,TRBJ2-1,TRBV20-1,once,CRVGDEQFF,TGCAGGGTCGGGGATGAGCAGTTCTTC
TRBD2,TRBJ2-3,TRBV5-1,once,CASSLVKRGATDTQYF,TGCGCCAGCAGCTTGGTCAAGCGGGGGGCCACAGATACGCAGTATTTT
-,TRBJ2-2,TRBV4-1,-,CASSQGQQGYTGELFF,TGCGCCAGCAGCCAAGGTCAGCAGGGGTACACCGGGGAGCTGTTTTTT
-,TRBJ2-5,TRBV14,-,CASSQGGETQYF,TGTGCCAGCAGCCAGGGAGGAGAGACCCAGTACTTC
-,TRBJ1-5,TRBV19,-,CASTPSGGSNQPQHF,TGTGCCAGTACCCCATCGGGGGGTAGTAATCAGCCCCAGCATTTT
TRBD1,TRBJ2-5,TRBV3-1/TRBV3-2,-,CASSQGWTGRETQYF,TGTGCCAGCAGCCAAGGATGGACAGGGCGAGAGACCCAGTACTTC
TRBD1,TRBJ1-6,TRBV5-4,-,CASSATISGTGRFISPLHF,TGTGCCAGCAGCGCAACAATATCCGGGACAGGGAGGTTTATTTCACCCCTCCACTTT
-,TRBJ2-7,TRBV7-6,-,CASSPQGAYEQYF,TGTGCCAGCAGCCCCCAAGGGGCCTACGAGCAGTACTTC
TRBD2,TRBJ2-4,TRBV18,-,CASSPNGGSLDIQYF,TGTGCCAGCTCACCGAACGGGGGGTCGTTAGACATTCAGTACTTC
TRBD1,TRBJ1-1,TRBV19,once,CASSLGTGGPDTEAFF,TGTGCCAGTAGTTTGGGGACAGGGGGCCCTGACACTGAAGCTTTCTTT
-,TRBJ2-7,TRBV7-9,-,CASSLGVLSSYEQYF,TGTGCCAGCAGCTTGGGAGTACTGAGCTCCTACGAGCAGTACTTC
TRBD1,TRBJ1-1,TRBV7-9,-,CASSQGAITEAFF,TGTGCCAGCAGCCAGGGGGCGATTACTGAAGCTTTCTTT
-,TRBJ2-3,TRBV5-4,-,CASSGGGGYTDTQYF,TGTGCCAGCAGTGGTGGCGGGGGCTACACAGATACGCAGTATTTT
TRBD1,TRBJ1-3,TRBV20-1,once,CSASRTGPGNTIYF,TGCAGTGCTAGTAGGACAGGGCCGGGAAACACCATATATTTT
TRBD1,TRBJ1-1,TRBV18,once,CASSPRGQGAKNTEAFF,TGTGCCAGCTCACCAAGGGGACAGGGGGCTAAGAACACTGAAGCTTTCTTT
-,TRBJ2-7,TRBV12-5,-,CASGGIVAYEQYF,TGTGCTAGTGGTGGTATTGTAGCCTACGAGCAGTACTTC
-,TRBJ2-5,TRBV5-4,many,CASSSAGYQETQYF,TGTGCCAGCAGCTCTGCGGGGTACCAAGAGACCCAGTACTTC
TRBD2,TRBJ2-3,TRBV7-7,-,CASSGGSTDTQYF,TGTGCTAGCAGCGGGGGGTCCACAGATACGCAGTATTTT
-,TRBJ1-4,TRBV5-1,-,CASRLTGTPNEKLFF,TGCGCCAGCAGACTAACCGGGACACCTAATGAAAAACTGTTTTTT
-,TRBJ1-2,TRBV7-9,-,CASSLRTVSSYGYTF,TGTGCCAGCAGCCTTCGGACAGTCTCCAGCTATGGCTACACCTTC
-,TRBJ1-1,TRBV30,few,CAWSPAGSRTEAFF,TGTGCCTGGAGTCCTGCAGGAAGTCGGACTGAAGCTTTCTTT
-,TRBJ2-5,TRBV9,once,CASSNKGGGGRETQYF,TGTGCCAGCAGCAACAAAGGAGGGGGCGGGCGAGAGACCCAGTACTTC
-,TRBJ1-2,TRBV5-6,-,CASSLEAREAHGYTF,TGTGCCAGCAGCTTGGAGGCCAGGGAAGCGCATGGCTACACCTTC
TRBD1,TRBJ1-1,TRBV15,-,CATSREQGFEAFF,TGTGCCACCAGCAGAGAACAGGGGTTTGAAGCTTTCTTT
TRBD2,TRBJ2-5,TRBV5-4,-,CASSLRRGETQYF,TGTGCCAGCAGTCTCCGGCGGGGGGAGACCCAGTACTTC
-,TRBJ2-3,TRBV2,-,CASSERLASDTQYF,TGTGCCAGCAGTGAGAGGTTGGCGTCAGATACGCAGTATTTT
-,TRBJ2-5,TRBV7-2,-,CASSEGGARETQYF,TGTGCCAGCAGCGAAGGAGGGGCGCGTGAGACCCAGTACTTC
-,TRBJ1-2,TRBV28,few,CASRPQGPRYTF,TGTGCCAGCAGGCCACAGGGCCCCCGCTACACCTTC
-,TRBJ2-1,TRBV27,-,CASSFDRQGRNEQFF,TGTGCCAGCAGTTTCGATCGACAAGGAAGGAATGAGCAGTTCTTC
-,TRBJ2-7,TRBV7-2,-,CASSSRAGKAYEQYF,TGTGCCAGCAGCTCCCGGGCAGGGAAGGCCTACGAGCAGTACTTC
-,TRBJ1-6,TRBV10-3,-,CAITSQGGNNSPLHF,TGTGCCATCACCAGCCAGGGTGGGAATAATTCACCCCTCCACTTT
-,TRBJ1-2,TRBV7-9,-,CASSLASGVGDYGYTF,TGTGCCAGCAGCTTAGCATCGGGGGTGGGAGACTATGGCTACACCTTC
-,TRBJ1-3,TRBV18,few,CASSQTPGSGNTIYF,TGTGCCAGCTCACAAACGCCAGGCTCTGGAAACACCATATATTTT
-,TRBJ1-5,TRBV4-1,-,CASSPSGANQPQHF,TGCGCCAGCAGCCCTTCTGGGGCCAATCAGCCCCAGCATTTT